This T cell receptor (beta chain) was captured by sequencing in a study of blood T cell repertoires in COVID-19. Trimming removed 1 base at V and 3 bases at J, with 11 bases between. The CDR3 is made up of 15 amino acids. Germline CDR1 reads SGHTA; CDR2 reads FQGTGA. It was during active infection that Seattle patients were enrolled and then longitudinally followed. TCRdb's table, derived via immunoSEQ multiplex PCR, lists solely in-frame clones and lacks some. The sample holds approximately 330,000 clones, roughly 87% seen once. What was sequenced was peripheral blood. The chain employs TRBV7-3 and TRBJ2-3; tentative D call: TRBD2 (6 bases). The TCR originated in a man aged 25-40 years with COVID-19, enrolled during active disease. CDR3 DNA sequence: TGTGCCAGCAGCTTAAGACCCCGGGGGACAGATACGCAGTATTTT. It codes for CASSLRPRGTDTQYF.